The subject of this entry is one T cell receptor beta chain. Its antigen remains unidentified. Per-nucleotide qualities are absent, and no much larger clonotype sits a single base away. This sample was included in a study of cytotoxic CD8 clonotypes in ibrutinib-treated CLL listed by TCRdb under 2021. Background for the entire study: In this cohort, approximately 15 patients were treatment-naive and roughly 10 were relapsed/refractory, while about 17 had unmutated IGHV. Responses were partial in some 24 patients and complete in 2; after median approximately 69 months follow-up, about 15 stayed in remission and approximately twelve progressed. Samples at response were collected after a median of about 13 months of treatment, with a range of roughly 6 to 40 months. On average, each sample had approximately 250,000 productive templates and approximately 89,000 productive rearrangements. Of the 90 or so participants in the trial, 20 to 30 had longitudinal samples available. Cryopreserved peripheral blood mononuclear cells were obtained before treatment, at response, and at either sustained remission or disease progression.

For TCR beta library preparation, approximately 2.2 micrograms of genomic DNA were isolated from cryopreserved PBMCs. Longitudinal blood samples from CLL patients receiving ibrutinib monotherapy were subjected to high-throughput TCR beta sequencing. The patients were enrolled in a single-center, open-label phase 2 trial of ibrutinib monotherapy. Summary of the overall study and its limitations: Sustained-remission and progressing patients did not have matched sampling times, and lymph node repertoires were not examined. At baseline, clonality was higher than in age-matched healthy donors and showed a strong correlation with circulating CD8+ T-cell counts. Public clonotypes were found to be uncommon and were observed to contract or remain stable during treatment; the increase in clonality was shown to reflect expansion of private clonotypes at ibrutinib response. An increase in clonality was observed at ibrutinib response, with clonality remaining stable during sustained remission and falling back toward baseline at progression.

V is cut by 6 bases and J by 7 bases, and the space between the germline ends is 18 bases. The CDR3 contains 15 residues, cysteine and phenylalanine counted. Here the CDR3 DNA is all that survives: 45 bases in frame from base 1. The germline V gene (reference sequence) sets CDR1 to MNHNY and CDR2 to SVGAGI. The goal of deep resolution MiSeq sequencing was a depth between 1 in 1 million and 1 in 200,000 T cells, and coverage averaged 10x per clonotype. The immunoSEQ hsTCRB Kit was used to generate the TCR beta libraries. The published analysis was carried out like this. ImmunoSEQ Data Assistant and ImmunoSEQ Analyzer were used for data analysis, and V, D and J genes were assigned according to IMGT definitions. Clonality, which ranges from 0 to 1, was calculated by subtracting the normalized Shannon entropy of productive rearrangement frequencies from one. Only overrepresented clonotypes making up at least 0.05% of the repertoire of each patient were included in the public clonotype analysis. Repertoires from roughly 13 age-matched healthy donors in immuneACCESS were used as clonality controls. TCRdb mirrors the immuneACCESS table, restricted to in-frame sequences. Some clones are absent from its copies; in checked studies, under half trace to an unresolved V gene, and the reason for the others is unknown. V, J and clone size were drawn from that table, and D and trimming were deduced from the DNA. For this sample there are some 310,000 clones; roughly 85% appear just once. The ten most abundant clones make up about 6.3% of the sample.

This sequence uses TRBV6-6 and TRBJ1-4; no D segment can be confidently identified. This receptor was obtained from a human donor with chronic lymphocytic leukemia. The sequences come from PBMCs, collected before ibrutinib treatment. The DNA is as follows: TGTGCCAGCAGCCTCGGGTTGGGAGGGAGTGAAAAACTGTTTTTT. Its protein is CASSLGLGGSEKLFF.